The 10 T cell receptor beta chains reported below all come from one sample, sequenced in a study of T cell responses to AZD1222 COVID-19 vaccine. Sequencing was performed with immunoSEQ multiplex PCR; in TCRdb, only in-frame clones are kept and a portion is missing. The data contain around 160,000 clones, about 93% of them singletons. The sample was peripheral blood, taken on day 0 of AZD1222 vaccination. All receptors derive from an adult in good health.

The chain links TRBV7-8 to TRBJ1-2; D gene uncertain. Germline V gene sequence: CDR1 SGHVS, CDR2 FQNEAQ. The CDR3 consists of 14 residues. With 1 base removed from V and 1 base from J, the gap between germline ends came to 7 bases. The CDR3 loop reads CASSLEGGNYGYTF. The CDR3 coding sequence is TGTGCCAGCAGCTTAGAGGGTGGTAACTATGGCTACACCTTC.

In DNA, the CDR3 is TGCGCCAGCAGCGGAGGGGCGGGACAGGGATTTTTGGAGACCCAGTACTTC. Its translation is CASSGGAGQGFLETQYF. The chain employs TRBV5-1 and TRBJ2-5; TRBD1 aligns across 9 bases. The CDR3 sequence is 17 residues long. V lost 4 bases to trimming and J lost 5 bases; unmatched junction nucleotides: 15. Germline-derived CDR1 and CDR2 are SGHRS and YFSETQ.

This CDR3 is CASSHRGTEDNQPQHF. The CDR3 DNA sequence: TGTGCCAGCAGCCATCGAGGGACGGAAGACAATCAGCCCCAGCATTTT. This rearrangement joins TRBV3-1 (or the pseudogene TRBV3-2) to TRBJ1-5, with D perhaps matching TRBD1 (5 bases). Per the germline V gene, CDR1 is LGHDT and CDR2 is YNNKEL (reference sequence). The CDR3 has 16 residues. V was cut by 3 bases and J by 3 bases, with 15 bases left in between.

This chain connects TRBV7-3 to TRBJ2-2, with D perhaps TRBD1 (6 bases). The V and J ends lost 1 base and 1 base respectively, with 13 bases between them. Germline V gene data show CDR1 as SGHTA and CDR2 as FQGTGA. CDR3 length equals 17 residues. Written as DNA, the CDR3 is TGTGCCAGCAGCTTAAAGGCGACCAGGGGGAACACCGGGGAGCTGTTTTTT. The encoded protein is CASSLKATRGNTGELFF.

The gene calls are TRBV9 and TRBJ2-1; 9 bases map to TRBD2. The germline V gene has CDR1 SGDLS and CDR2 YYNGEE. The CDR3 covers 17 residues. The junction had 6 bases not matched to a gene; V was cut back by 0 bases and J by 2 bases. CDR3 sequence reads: CASSVGVSGGPYNEQFF. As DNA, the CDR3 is TGTGCCAGCAGCGTAGGAGTTAGCGGGGGACCCTACAATGAGCAGTTCTTC.

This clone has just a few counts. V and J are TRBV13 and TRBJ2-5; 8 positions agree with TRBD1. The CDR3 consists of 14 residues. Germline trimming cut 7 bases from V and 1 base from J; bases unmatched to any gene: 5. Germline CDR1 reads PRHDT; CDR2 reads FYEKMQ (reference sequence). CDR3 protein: CASILQGGQETQYF. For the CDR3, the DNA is TGTGCCAGCATCCTACAGGGGGGCCAAGAGACCCAGTACTTC.

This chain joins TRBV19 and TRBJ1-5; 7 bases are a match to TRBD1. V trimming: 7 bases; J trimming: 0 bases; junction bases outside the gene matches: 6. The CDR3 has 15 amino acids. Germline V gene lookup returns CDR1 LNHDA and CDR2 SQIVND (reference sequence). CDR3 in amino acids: CASTRGGPSNQPQHF. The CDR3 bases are TGTGCCAGTACCAGAGGGGGCCCTAGCAATCAGCCCCAGCATTTT.

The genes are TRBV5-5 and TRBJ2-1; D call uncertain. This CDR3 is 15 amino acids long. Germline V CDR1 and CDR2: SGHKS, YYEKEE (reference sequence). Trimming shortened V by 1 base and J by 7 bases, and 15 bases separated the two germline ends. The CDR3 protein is CASSLSVLTVNEQFF. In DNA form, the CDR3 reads TGTGCCAGCAGCTTGTCGGTATTAACTGTGAATGAGCAGTTCTTC.

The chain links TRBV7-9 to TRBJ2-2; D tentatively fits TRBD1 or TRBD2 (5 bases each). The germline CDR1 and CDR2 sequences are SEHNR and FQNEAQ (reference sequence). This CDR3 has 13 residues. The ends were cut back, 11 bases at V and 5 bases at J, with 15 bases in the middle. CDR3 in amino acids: CAAGARETGELFF. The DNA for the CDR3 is TGTGCCGCCGGGGCCCGTGAAACCGGGGAGCTGTTTTTT.

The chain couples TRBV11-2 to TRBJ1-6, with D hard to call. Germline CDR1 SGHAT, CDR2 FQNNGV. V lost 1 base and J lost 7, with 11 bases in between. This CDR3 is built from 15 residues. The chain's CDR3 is CASSLVKRLNSPLHF. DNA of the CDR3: TGTGCCAGCAGCTTAGTAAAAAGGTTGAATTCACCCCTCCACTTT.